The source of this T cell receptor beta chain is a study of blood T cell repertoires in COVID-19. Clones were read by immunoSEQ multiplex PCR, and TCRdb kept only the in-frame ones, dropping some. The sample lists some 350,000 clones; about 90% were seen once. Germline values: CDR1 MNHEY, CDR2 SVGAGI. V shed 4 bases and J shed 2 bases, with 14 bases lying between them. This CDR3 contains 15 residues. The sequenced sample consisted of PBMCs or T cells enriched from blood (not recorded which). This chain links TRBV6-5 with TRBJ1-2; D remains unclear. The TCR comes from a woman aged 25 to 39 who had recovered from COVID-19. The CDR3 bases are TGTGCCAGCAGTTTAGCCTTGACGGAGAACTATGGCTACACCTTC. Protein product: CASSLALTENYGYTF.